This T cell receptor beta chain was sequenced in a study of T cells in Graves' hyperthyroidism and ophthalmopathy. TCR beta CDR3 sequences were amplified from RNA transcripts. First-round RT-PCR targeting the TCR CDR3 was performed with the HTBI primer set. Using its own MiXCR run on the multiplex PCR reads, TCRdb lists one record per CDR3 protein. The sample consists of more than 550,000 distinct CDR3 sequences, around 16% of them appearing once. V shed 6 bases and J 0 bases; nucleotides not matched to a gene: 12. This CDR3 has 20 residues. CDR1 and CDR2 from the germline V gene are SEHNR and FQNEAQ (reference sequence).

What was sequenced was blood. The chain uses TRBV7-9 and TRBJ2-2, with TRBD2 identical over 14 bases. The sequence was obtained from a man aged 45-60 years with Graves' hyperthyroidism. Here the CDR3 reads CASSLTPGLAGEANTGELFF. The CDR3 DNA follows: TGTGCCAGCAGTTTAACCCCGGGACTAGCGGGAGAGGCGAACACCGGGGAGCTGTTTTTT. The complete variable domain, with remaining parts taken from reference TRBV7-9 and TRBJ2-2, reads DTGVSQNPRHKITKRGQNVTFRCDPISEHNRLYWYRQTLGQGPEFLTYFQNEAQLEKSRLLSDRFSAERPKGSFSTLEIQRTEQGDSAMYLCASSLTPGLAGEANTGELFFGEGSRLTVL.